Below are 2 T cell receptor beta chains sequenced from a single sample in a study of shared clonotypes between healthy human individuals. Using immunoSEQ multiplex PCR, the repertoire was profiled, and TCRdb retains in-frame clones only, with some absent. This table has about 2.4 million clones, 80% to 95% appearing once. Material for sequencing was naive CD4+ T cells from PBMCs. Specified subset: CD45RA+ positively selected. These receptors originate from a young man in good health. Some clones in this sample may be carry-over from other donors' samples.

The chain recombines TRBV5-1 with TRBJ2-1, with no clear D. CDR3 size: 14 residues. CDR1 SGHRS and CDR2 YFSETQ come from the germline V gene. V shed 5 bases and J shed 0 bases, with 9 bases lying between them. This CDR3 reads CASRGSDSYNEQFF. The CDR3 DNA reads TGCGCCAGCAGGGGATCGGACTCCTACAATGAGCAGTTCTTC.

This chain links TRBV4-1 with TRBJ1-2; 8 bases map to TRBD1. The junction had 11 bases not matched to a gene; V was cut back by 3 bases and J by 8 bases. Germline CDR1 MGHRA, CDR2 YSYEKL. The CDR3 sequence is 15 residues long. Written as DNA, the CDR3 is TGCGCCAGCAGCCAGGAACGGACAGGGCTCGGGGGCTACACCTTC. Translation: CASSQERTGLGGYTF.